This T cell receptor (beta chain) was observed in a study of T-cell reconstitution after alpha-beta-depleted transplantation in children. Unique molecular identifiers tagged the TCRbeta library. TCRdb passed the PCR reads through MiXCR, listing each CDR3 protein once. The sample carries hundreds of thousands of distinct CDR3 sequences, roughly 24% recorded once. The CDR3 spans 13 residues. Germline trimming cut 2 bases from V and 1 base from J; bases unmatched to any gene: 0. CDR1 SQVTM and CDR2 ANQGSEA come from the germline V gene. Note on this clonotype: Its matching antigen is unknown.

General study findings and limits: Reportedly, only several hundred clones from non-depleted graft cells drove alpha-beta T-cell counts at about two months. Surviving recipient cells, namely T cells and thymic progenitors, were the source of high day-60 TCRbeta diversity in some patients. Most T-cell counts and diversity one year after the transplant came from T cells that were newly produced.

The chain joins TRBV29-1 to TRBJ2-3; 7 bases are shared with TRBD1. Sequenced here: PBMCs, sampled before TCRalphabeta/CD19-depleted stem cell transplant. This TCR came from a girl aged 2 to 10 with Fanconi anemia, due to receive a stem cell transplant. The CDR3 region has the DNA TGCAGCGTTGAACAGGGGGGCACAGATACGCAGTATTTT. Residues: CSVEQGGTDTQYF.